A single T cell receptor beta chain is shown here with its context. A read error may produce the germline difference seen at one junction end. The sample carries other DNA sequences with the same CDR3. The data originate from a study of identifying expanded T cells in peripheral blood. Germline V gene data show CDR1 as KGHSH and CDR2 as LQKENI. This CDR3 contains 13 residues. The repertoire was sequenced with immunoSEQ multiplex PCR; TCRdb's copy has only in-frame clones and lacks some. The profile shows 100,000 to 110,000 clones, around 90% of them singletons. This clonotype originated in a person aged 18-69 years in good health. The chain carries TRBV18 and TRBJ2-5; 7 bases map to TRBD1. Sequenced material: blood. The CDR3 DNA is TGTGCCAGCTCACCACAGGGGGCAGAGACTCAGTACTTC. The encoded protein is CASSPQGAETQYF.